The clone carrying this T cell receptor (beta chain) has more than one count but fewer than ten. The data were obtained in a study of T-cell memory formation after mild COVID-19. From the 5' RACE reads, TCRdb called clonotypes with MiXCR, one entry per CDR3 protein. The data hold some 300,000 distinct CDR3 sequences, with 20% to 25% observed a single time. Between the trimmed V and J ends, which lost 8 bases and 0 bases, there was a span of 10 bases. The length of the CDR3 is 13 residues. Germline CDR1 is SGHVS and CDR2 is FNYEAQ. The specimen was PBMCs or a T cell subset sorted from them (not recorded which). The TCR was taken from a man between 18 and 29 years old who had mild COVID-19 (a few samples of this study predate the infection). Cell type and time point are not known. This rearrangement joins TRBV7-6 to TRBJ2-5, with D perhaps TRBD2 (5 bases). This CDR3 is CASGRGHQETQYF. The CDR3 DNA follows: TGTGCCAGCGGCCGAGGGCACCAAGAGACCCAGTACTTC.